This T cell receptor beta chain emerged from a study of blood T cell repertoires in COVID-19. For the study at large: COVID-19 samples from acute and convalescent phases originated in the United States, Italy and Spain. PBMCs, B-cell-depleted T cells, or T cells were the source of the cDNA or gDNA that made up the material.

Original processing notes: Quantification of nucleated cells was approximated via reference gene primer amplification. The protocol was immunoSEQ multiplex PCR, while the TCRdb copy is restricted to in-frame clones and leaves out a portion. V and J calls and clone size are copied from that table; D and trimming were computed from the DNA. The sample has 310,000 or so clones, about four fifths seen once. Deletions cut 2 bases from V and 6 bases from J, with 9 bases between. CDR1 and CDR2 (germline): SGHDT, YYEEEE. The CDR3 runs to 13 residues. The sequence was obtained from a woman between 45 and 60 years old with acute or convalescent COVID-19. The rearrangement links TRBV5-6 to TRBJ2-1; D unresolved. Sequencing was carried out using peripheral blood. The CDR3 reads CASSFLRSNEQFF. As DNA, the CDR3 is TGTGCCAGCAGCTTCTTACGGAGCAATGAGCAGTTCTTC. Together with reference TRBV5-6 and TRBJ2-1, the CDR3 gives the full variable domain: DAGVTQSPTHLIKTRGQQVTLRCSPKSGHDTVSWYQQALGQGPQFIFQYYEEEERQRGNFPDRFSGHQFPNYSSELNVNALLLGDSALYLCASSFLRSNEQFFGPGTRLTVL.